This paragraph covers one T cell receptor (beta chain) sequence. This clonotype was recorded many times. This receptor's antigen is unknown. The record has no base qualities; no much larger clone is one base away. In the paper's terms, the time point label means: newly diagnosed GD, antithyroid drugs for less than 3 months. For both TCR sequencing and RNA sequencing, RNA was extracted from PBMCs in TRIzol. The diagnosis of Graves' disease was made according to American Thyroid Association guidelines. Recruitment of patients was carried out at an endocrinology department in Xi'an, China. Each patient gave around 9 milliliters of peripheral blood, collected in an EDTA anticoagulant tube. Ficoll Paque Plus density gradient separation was used to isolate PBMCs, and no further T cell sorting was done. An Agilent 2100 Bioanalyzer and agarose gel were used to check RNA quality, while a NanoDrop 2000 measured RNA concentration.

For this chain, trimming is 6 bases at the V end and 2 bases at the J end, and the number of junction bases without a gene match is 8. Reading from cysteine to phenylalanine, the CDR3 counts 15 amino acids. CDR3 DNA only is kept here, 45 bases in frame from base 1. Library preparation was by multiplex PCR. The listed sequencing device is Illumina HiSeq 4000. CDR3 regions were amplified by Arm-PCR with iRepertoire HTBI primers to construct TCR beta libraries. Gel purification was performed on PCR products prior to sequencing. The authors processed their data as follows. Gene usage analysis of CDR3 amino acid clonotypes used the 55 to 65 TRBV and some 13 TRBJ segments found across samples. Filtered high-quality paired reads were merged into contigs using COPE and FqMerger. BLAST was used to align contigs to IMGT TRBV, TRBD and TRBJ reference genes, and CDR3 was defined according to IMGT. Any clonotype with a frequency above 0.1% was classified as a highly expanded clone. Shannon entropy served as the measure of repertoire diversity, while the Gini coefficient captured V-J evenness. Clonotypes shared by more than one individual were considered public. The public sequencing data were trimmed at Q25 with fastp and processed into clonotypes with MiXCR by TCRdb, which kept only in-frame beta chains. Rows matching on CDR3 protein sequence are summarized as one entry with the most common DNA and genes. TCRdb, not the original authors, processed these V and J calls. The sample contains a few hundred thousand distinct CDR3 sequences, around 18% of them found a single time. About 14% of the sample is in the top ten clones.

The sample comes from a study of regulatory T cells in long-lasting Graves disease listed by TCRdb under 2021. With regard to the full study: Antithyroid drugs had been taken for less than 3 months by newly diagnosed Graves' disease patients. This study used TCR sequencing and RNA sequencing of peripheral blood to compare persistent Graves' disease patients against newly diagnosed Graves' disease patients. The study took place in China and was registered as a clinical trial. A total of roughly 35 samples underwent TCR sequencing: around 13 from persistent and roughly 20 from newly diagnosed Graves' disease patients. What the authors observed across the whole study: TRBV28, TRBJ1-2 and TRBJ2-5 were preferentially used in persistent disease, while TRBV20-1 and TRBJ2-1 were favored in newly diagnosed disease. Patients with persistent disease shared more public clonotypes (fewer than 3,000) than newly diagnosed patients did (about 1,000). Peripheral blood alone was examined, since thyroid tissue, which constituted the primary lesion, could not be accessed. Sequencing and analysis were limited to the TCR beta chain. Compared with newly diagnosed patients, persistent Graves' disease patients had lower TCR Shannon entropy and fewer highly expanded clones, which suggests clonal expansion. As a limitation, the authors acknowledged that the small sample size may reduce accuracy.

Separately, the same data were catalogued under a study of T cells in Graves' hyperthyroidism and ophthalmopathy. From that second study: Stable Graves' hyperthyroidism was defined as the absence of progression to ophthalmopathy over 18 months of follow-up. Hyperthyroidism patients were newly diagnosed, had a disease duration of under 2 months, and were aged 18 to 65 years. The study excluded patients with uncontrolled infections, other autoimmune diseases, pregnancy or lactation. Diagnoses relied on clinical symptoms, serum thyroxine and TRAb, thyroid ultrasound and orbital computed tomography. For the first round of RT-PCR on the TCR CDR3, the HTBI primer set was used together with the Qiagen OneStep RT-PCR kit. Blood samples also contained most of the expanded thyroid clonotypes (frequency above 0.001), which suggests that blood repertoires may reflect thyroid immune responses. A 13 V-J signature model separated ophthalmopathy from stable hyperthyroidism, with nearly 90% sensitivity and about 81% specificity in cross-validation and 80%/75% in testing. During validation, the model predicted progression to ophthalmopathy a median of about 5.9 months ahead of onset, with 70.59% sensitivity and less than 85% specificity. A discovery cohort of about 95 patients, 43 with Graves' ophthalmopathy and more than 55 with stable Graves' hyperthyroidism, was used to find distinguishing TCR V-J signatures. Prospective prediction of ophthalmopathy was tested in an independent validation cohort of 18 to 20 hyperthyroidism patients and some 17 patients who later progressed to ophthalmopathy. The roughly 91 discovery patients were randomly divided into training and test sets at a 7:3 ratio. The study also compared thyroid tissue and blood T-cell repertoires from 5 to 7 Graves' hyperthyroidism patients. Once sampling was done, hyperthyroidism patients were given methimazole at a starting dose of 30 mg daily, whereas ophthalmopathy patients were given high-dose intravenous methylprednisolone. The libraries were constructed in a second round of multiplex PCR and then size-selected and purified. Libraries were sequenced paired-end with 100 bp reads on an Illumina HiSeq2000. SOAPnuke was used to process the raw data, with reads discarded if the reads contained adapters or uncalled bases, had a mean Phred below 15, or lacked an exact constant-primer or identifier match. High-quality paired reads were merged using COPE v1.2.5, and each unique nucleotide sequence was defined as a clonotype. MiTCR v1.1 was used to align clonotypes to the IMGT TRBV, TRBD and TRBJ reference segments. The analysis was restricted to V-J combinations with a frequency above 0.0001, which together covered 99.2% of the repertoires. The TCS score was defined as F50 (clonal expansion) divided by E x V (chaos), with BLOSUM62-based TCRdist calculated between CDR3 peptides within each V-J. Welch's t-statistics and random forest reduced 500 to 650 V-J features to fewer than 15, which were used in a naive Bayes classifier (R e1071). No statistical method was used to set the sample size in advance, and investigators knew the group allocation. The paper reports TCR Vbeta CDR3 sequencing of approximately 130 peripheral blood samples: some 44 ophthalmopathy, 70 to 85 hyperthyroidism and around 17 progressor patients.

The clonotype comes from a young woman with Graves disease. Donor details come from another sample of the same person, matched by shared clones. This specimen was peripheral blood mononuclear cells (PBMCs), taken at new diagnosis, from a patient treated with antithyroid drugs. The chain links TRBV12-3 or TRBV12-4 with TRBJ2-3, with 7 bases aligning to TRBD2. The CDR3 protein: CASRSTSEPTDTQYF. The DNA reads as follows: TGTGCCAGCAGAAGTACTAGCGAACCCACAGATACGCAGTATTTT.